This is a list of T cell receptor beta chains from one sample in a study of neurological immune-mediated disorders. Each CDR3 protein gets one entry after TCRdb re-called the 5' RACE reads with MiXCR. The repertoire has 67,000 or so distinct CDR3 sequences, roughly an eighth of them found once; the top ten carry approximately 4.6%. Sequencing was carried out using PBMCs. All receptors derive from a female donor with HTLV-1-associated myelopathy (HAM/TSP). Each CDR3 is given with its conserved first and last residue. The D gene is left open where the match is weak.

CDR3	D	J	V
CASSLHRGQTYEQYF	TRBD1	TRBJ2-7	TRBV11-2
CASSGQGFTGELFF	TRBD1	TRBJ2-2	TRBV2
CASSLKLETQYF	NA	TRBJ2-5	TRBV5-1
CASSRNTGGGETQYF	NA	TRBJ2-5	TRBV12-3/TRBV12-4
CASSLNGLRYEQYF	NA	TRBJ2-7	TRBV12-3/TRBV12-4
CASSQDGPSGGAWTDTQYF	TRBD2	TRBJ2-3	TRBV4-2
CASSEGMLMGGYTF	NA	TRBJ1-2	TRBV2
CASSTTSKGWEQYF	NA	TRBJ2-7	TRBV9
CASSLGYTQYF	NA	TRBJ2-3	TRBV12-3/TRBV12-4
CASSSQQGWGYTF	NA	TRBJ1-2	TRBV4-2
CATRGPGELFF	NA	TRBJ2-2	TRBV24-1
CARPPGQEGTGELFF	NA	TRBJ2-2	TRBV10-3
CASSQEGGGGVSPLHF	NA	TRBJ1-6	TRBV4-1
CASSKPTGSDTEAFF	TRBD1	TRBJ1-1	TRBV14
CATSDIRSSTDTQYF	NA	TRBJ2-3	TRBV24-1
CASSSSGTGASPLHF	TRBD1	TRBJ1-6	TRBV28
CASSHRRNTGELFF	NA	TRBJ2-2	TRBV7-9
CATTDRSLRSFF	NA	TRBJ1-1	TRBV28
CASSLEGGPVYF	NA	TRBJ2-4	TRBV5-1
CSASRDFDSLYYYEQYF	NA	TRBJ2-7	TRBV20-1
CASSLVSSGNTIYF	NA	TRBJ1-3	TRBV5-1
CASSLRAREGEQYF	TRBD2	TRBJ2-7	TRBV5-1
CASSLGQSYEQYF	TRBD1	TRBJ2-7	TRBV12-3/TRBV12-4
CATSDYLSYEQYF	NA	TRBJ2-7	TRBV24-1
CASSRFTGPLSQETQYF	NA	TRBJ2-5	TRBV5-1
CATSDLYRTDTQYF	NA	TRBJ2-3	TRBV24-1
CASSSGSGRGYGYTF	NA	TRBJ1-2	TRBV6-5